This T cell receptor (beta chain) stems from a study of vaccination and CD4 T cells after COVID-19. Judged by abundance, this clonotype is medium-sized (0.01 to 0.1%). The antigen is not known. Treatment: roughly ten-day PBMC culture with coronavirus spike peptide pools or control peptides (ViraFEST assay). PCR-confirmed positives ranged from March to December 2020, preceding US Alpha, Beta and Delta variants. The ends were cut back, 4 bases at V and 0 bases at J, with 10 bases in the middle. This CDR3 contains 16 residues. From germline, CDR1 is MNHEY and CDR2 SVGAGI. Notes on the study in general: Reactive clonotype counts went from median 21 after infection to a few dozen after vaccination, nonsignificantly.

Cultured CD4+ T cell DNA underwent sequencing with the Oncomine TCR Beta short-read assay. Genomic DNA from cultured CD4+ T cells was extracted. Each CDR3 protein is one row after TCRdb ran MiXCR on the PCR reads. The sample lists about 4,100 distinct CDR3 sequences, about 19% occurring once. The V gene is TRBV6-5, the J gene TRBJ1-6; D uncertain. Sequencing was performed on CD4+ T cells from blood, cultured in vitro. This clonotype was sampled from a human donor who had recovered from COVID-19. CDR3: CASSLDSSSYNSPLHF. The CDR3 coding sequence is TGTGCCAGCAGTTTGGACTCGAGCTCCTATAATTCACCCCTCCACTTT.